One T cell receptor beta chain is described in this entry. The specificity of this receptor is unknown. No base qualities exist here, and no much larger clone lies one base off it. This sample was taken from a study of blood T cell repertoires in COVID-19 (dated by TCRdb to about 2020). In the study overall: Collaborator samples came from the United States, Italy and Spain and covered acute and convalescent phases of COVID-19. The prospective study material was composed of cDNA or gDNA derived from T cells, B-cell-depleted T cells, or PBMCs. The dataset comprised deeply sampled blood TCRbeta repertoires from subjects exposed to, actively infected with, or recovered from COVID-19. The repertoires were made available in a free public database intended to serve as a resource for research on the immune response to SARS-CoV-2. The samples were drawn from two sources: the first 160 participants of the ongoing ImmuneRACE study, and 1,000 to 1,500 subjects contributed by 6 global collaborators. Sample metadata almost always included a de-identified subject ID, COVID-19 status, age in years and sex. HLA class I and class II types, where available, came from metadata supplied by the sample provider rather than from assay-based typing. Broader findings and caveats from the paper: The quantity of clinical and demographic metadata differed by source and by participant and was supplied without curation.

TCRbeta CDR3 regions were amplified from genomic DNA using the immunoSEQ Assay, a bias-controlled multiplex PCR. The authors' pipeline ran thus. The number of nucleated cells in each sample was estimated from the amplification of reference gene primers within the assay. To quantify the absolute abundance of each unique TCRbeta CDR3 rearrangement, sequence reads were collapsed and filtered. For each sample, productive Simpson clonality was calculated as the square root of Simpson's diversity index over productive rearrangements. TCRdb holds this immuneACCESS table with in-frame rearrangements only. Some clones are missing; in checked studies, unresolved V genes explain under half, and the rest has no known cause. The V and J calls and clone size are taken from that table; D and trimming were inferred from the DNA. This sample has about 83,000 clones in its table, and 86% of those were observed once. Jointly, the top ten make up 20% to 25% of the sample.

Whole blood was collected in K2EDTA tubes by collaborating institutions according to the institutions' own protocols. Collaborator samples were shipped for TCRbeta analysis as frozen whole blood, isolated PBMCs, or DNA extracted from either sample type. V is clipped by 0 bases and J by 5 bases, and the sequence between their germline boundaries is 12 bases long. Based on the germline V gene, the CDR1 and CDR2 sequences are SGHRS and YFSETQ. Counted from cysteine to phenylalanine, this CDR3 has 15 amino acids. Only the CDR3 DNA stays, 45 bases, in frame from base 1. The sequenced sample was peripheral blood. The sequence came from an elderly woman in a cohort sampled during active or convalescent COVID-19. The chain couples TRBV5-1 to TRBJ2-1; TRBD2 is a possible D gene, resting on 5 matching bases. The CDR3 has the sequence CASSLGGIRDNEQFF. DNA sequence: TGCGCCAGCAGCTTGGGAGGGATTCGTGACAATGAGCAGTTCTTC.